The 21 T cell receptor beta chains given below trace back to one sample, sequenced in a study of shared clonotypes between healthy human individuals (dated by TCRdb to 2018 to 2020). Library prep was done by the immunoSEQ multiplex PCR assay. The immuneACCESS repertoire file appears here via TCRdb, limited to in-frame rearrangements. These files lack a portion of the clones; in checked studies, under half of the deficit traces to unresolved V genes, and the cause of the others is not known. The sample data list some 2 million clones, and roughly 95% of these were observed just once. The top ten hold around 0.13% of the sample. Sequencing was performed on naive CD4+ T cells sorted from blood. This specimen's cell subset or site label, per the study, means: CD45RA+ positively selected. The receptors stem from a man younger than 35 in good health.

This rearrangement joins TRBV18 to TRBJ1-4; 11 positions agree with TRBD1. CDR1 is KGHSH, CDR2 LQKENI, per germline. With 0 bases clipped from V and 3 bases from J, the junction kept 0 bases outside the gene matches. This CDR3 spans 16 amino acids. The CDR3 DNA reads TGTGCCAGCTCACCACCGGGACAGGGGGCTAATGAAAAACTGTTTTTT. Its protein is CASSPPGQGANEKLFF.

The CDR3: CASSPGQALPYEQYF. CDR3 bases: TGTGCCAGCAGCCCGGGACAGGCCCTCCCCTACGAGCAGTACTTC. The rearrangement joins TRBV5-4 to TRBJ2-7; TRBD1 matches 8 bases. The length of the CDR3 is 15 residues. The germline gives CDR1 SGHNT, CDR2 YYREEE (reference sequence). Trimming removed 4 bases from V and 2 bases from J; junction bases left unmatched: 8.

Note on this clone: Other DNA sequences from this sample encode an identical CDR3 as well. The chain combines TRBV6-5 with TRBJ2-5, with a weak D call TRBD2 (7 bases). Per germline, CDR1 MNHEY and CDR2 SVGAGI. V lost 6 bases, J lost 5 bases, and 13 bases lay in between. This CDR3 has 13 amino acids. The CDR3 loop reads CASRGTGGETQYF. In DNA, the CDR3 is TGTGCCAGCAGAGGGACGGGGGGCGAGACCCAGTACTTC.

The chain's CDR3 is CASSWDRRTEAFF. CDR3 nucleotides: TGTGCCAGCAGCTGGGACAGGCGCACTGAAGCTTTCTTT. This chain uses TRBV14 with TRBJ1-1, with 8 bases aligning to TRBD1. Trimming cost V 5 bases and J 4 bases; bases outside gene matches: 3. The CDR3 sequence is 13 residues long. The germline V gene has CDR1 SGHDN and CDR2 FVKESK.

The chain carries TRBV15 and TRBJ2-5; the match to TRBD2 covers 11 bases. Germline CDR1 and CDR2: LNHNV and YYDKDF (reference sequence). Germline trimming cut 1 base from V and 5 bases from J; bases unmatched to any gene: 3. The CDR3 runs 15 residues. CDR3 residues: CATSRATSGTETQYF. Written as DNA, the CDR3 is TGTGCCACCAGCAGAGCGACTAGCGGGACGGAGACCCAGTACTTC.

The chain employs TRBV7-8 and TRBJ2-7, with 10 bases matching TRBD2. CDR3 length equals 17 residues. Trimming cost V 1 base and J 1 base; bases outside gene matches: 7. Germline-derived CDR1 and CDR2 are SGHVS and FQNEAQ. DNA of the CDR3: TGTGCCAGCAGCTTAGGTAGAACTAGCGGGATGTCCTACGAGCAGTACTTC. This gives the protein CASSLGRTSGMSYEQYF.

The chain couples TRBV9 to TRBJ2-1; TRBD2 might be the D (5 bases). With 0 bases removed from V and 6 bases from J, the gap between germline ends came to 10 bases. Germline V gives CDR1 SGDLS, CDR2 YYNGEE. The CDR3 has 14 amino acids. CDR3 sequence reads: CASSVGLAANEQFF. In DNA form, the CDR3 reads TGTGCCAGCAGCGTAGGGCTAGCCGCCAATGAGCAGTTCTTC.

This chain links TRBV4-1 with TRBJ2-3; no clear D. This CDR3 region has 16 residues. The germline CDR1 and CDR2 sequences are MGHRA and YSYEKL. V gave up 3 bases and J gave up 1 base, with 14 bases separating them. The CDR3 nucleotides read TGCGCCAGCAGCCAGTCCCGGGCTGGCGGCACAGATACGCAGTATTTT. This encodes CASSQSRAGGTDTQYF.

J is TRBJ1-2 and V is TRBV5-1; possibly TRBD1 for D (5 bases). There are 14 residues in the CDR3. In germline, CDR1 is SGHRS, CDR2 YFSETQ. The ends were cut back, 0 bases at V and 4 bases at J, with 10 bases in the middle. CDR3 region: CASSLVRGSYGYTF. The CDR3 DNA reads TGCGCCAGCAGCTTGGTTCGGGGCAGCTATGGCTACACCTTC.

The J gene is TRBJ2-3, the V gene TRBV7-8; possibly TRBD2 for D (6 bases). V was cut by 6 bases and J by 2 bases, with 12 bases left in between. This CDR3 is 14 amino acids long. Germline-derived CDR1 and CDR2 are SGHVS and FQNEAQ. CDR3 protein: CASRWDWNTDTQYF. DNA of the CDR3: TGTGCCAGCAGATGGGACTGGAACACAGATACGCAGTATTTT.

This clone was picked up one time. CDR3 bases: TGCGCCAGCAGCCAAGCCGACCGGAGTGAAAAACTGTTTTTT. This sequence encodes CASSQADRSEKLFF. V gene TRBV5-1 combines with J gene TRBJ1-4; D is ambiguous. The CDR3 consists of 14 residues. Trimming shortened V by 4 bases and J by 7 bases, and 14 bases separated the two germline ends. Per germline, CDR1 SGHRS and CDR2 YFSETQ.

The V gene is TRBV6-1, the J gene TRBJ1-2; the match to TRBD1 covers 10 bases. The germline CDR1 and CDR2 sequences are MNHNS and SASEGT. The CDR3 consists of 15 residues. V was pared by 7 bases and J by 2 bases, with 7 bases of the junction left unmatched. CDR3 DNA: TGTGCCAGCACCCGACCGACAGGGGGCAACTATGGCTACACCTTC. Its translation is CASTRPTGGNYGYTF.

This chain links TRBV5-5 with TRBJ2-1; D gene uncertain. The CDR3 spans 13 residues. Trimming cost V 0 bases and J 5 bases, with 6 bases left between them. Germline CDR1 and CDR2: SGHKS and YYEKEE (reference sequence). The CDR3 DNA sequence: TGTGCCAGCAGCTTGGGCCCGAACAATGAGCAGTTCTTC. Protein sequence: CASSLGPNNEQFF.

The chain links TRBV5-4 to TRBJ2-2, with TRBD1 identical over 7 bases. J gave up 1 base and V 4 bases, and 4 bases lay outside the gene matches. This CDR3 spans 15 amino acids. Germline lookup yields CDR1 SGHNT and CDR2 YYREEE (reference sequence). The CDR3 sequence is CASSRDRLNTGELFF. The CDR3 nucleotides are TGTGCCAGCAGCAGGGACAGACTGAACACCGGGGAGCTGTTTTTT.

Note on this clone: Germline and junction disagree at one end, which may indicate a read error. The V gene is TRBV7-3, the J gene TRBJ1-6; 7 nucleotides match TRBD1. Germline V gene sequence: CDR1 SGHTA, CDR2 FQGTGA. The CDR3 has 15 residues. CDR3 residues: CASSVTGAGNSPLHF. In DNA, the CDR3 is TGTGCCAGCAGCGTAACAGGGGCGGGTAATTCACCCCTCCACTTT.

Notes on this clone: This sample also contains other DNA sequences that code for the same CDR3. The rearrangement uses TRBV5-1 and TRBJ2-7; D may be TRBD1 (6 bases). The CDR3 runs to 12 residues. Germline V gene sequence: CDR1 SGHRS, CDR2 YFSETQ. Trimming pared 2 bases from V and 6 bases from J, leaving 9 bases between. The CDR3 nucleotides read TGCGCCAGCAGCTTAAAGGGGGTCGAGCAGTACTTC. Translation: CASSLKGVEQYF. The full variable domain, in which reference TRBV5-1 and TRBJ2-7 provide the parts outside the CDR3, is KAGVTQTPRYLIKTRGQQVTLSCSPISGHRSVSWYQQTPGQGLQFLFEYFSETQRNKGNFPGRFSGRQFSNSRSEMNVSTLELGDSALYLCASSLKGVEQYFGPGTRLTVT.

In its sample, this clone was seen once. The rearrangement joins TRBV28 to TRBJ2-5; 10 bases line up with TRBD2. With 6 bases clipped from V and 0 bases from J, the junction kept 4 bases outside the gene matches. Germline V gene lookup returns CDR1 MDHEN and CDR2 SYDVKM. The CDR3 is made up of 15 amino acids. CDR3 coding DNA: TGTGCCAGCAGGGGACTAGCGCTTTACCAAGAGACCCAGTACTTC. Residues: CASRGLALYQETQYF.

The CDR3 reads CASSPGTDNEKLFF. CDR3 sequence (DNA): TGCGCCAGCAGCCCAGGGACGGATAATGAAAAACTGTTTTTT. The genes are TRBV4-1 and TRBJ1-4, with D tentatively TRBD1 (5 bases). V lost 4 bases and J lost 4, with 10 bases in between. CDR3 length: 14 amino acids. Germline V lookup: CDR1 MGHRA, CDR2 YSYEKL.

The chain has TRBV10-3 and TRBJ1-4; D is unclear. The germline V and J ends were trimmed by 7 bases and 4 bases, with 10 bases remaining between them. The CDR3 covers 13 residues. Germline lookup yields CDR1 ENHRY and CDR2 SYGVKD. The CDR3 region has the DNA TGTGCCATCACCCGACTTATTAATGAAAAACTGTTTTTT. It yields the protein CAITRLINEKLFF.

The chain uses TRBV2 and TRBJ2-3; 7 bases agree with TRBD2. This CDR3 has 13 residues. Looked up from germline, CDR1 is SNHLY and CDR2 is FYNNEI. Germline trimming cut 6 bases from V and 3 bases from J; bases unmatched to any gene: 3. The CDR3, as DNA: TGTGCCAGCAGAGGGGAGGGAACAGATACGCAGTATTTT. Protein product: CASRGEGTDTQYF.

The rearrangement joins TRBV11-2 to TRBJ2-2; TRBD2 aligns across 8 bases. The ends lost 5 bases at V and 2 bases at J; junction bases unmatched: 7. This CDR3 has 16 residues. CDR1 SGHAT and CDR2 FQNNGV come from the germline V gene. This chain's CDR3 is CASSKLAAFNTGELFF. DNA for the CDR3: TGTGCCAGCAGCAAACTAGCGGCCTTTAACACCGGGGAGCTGTTTTTT.